Below, one T cell receptor beta chain is given with its context. Using immunoSEQ multiplex PCR, the repertoire was profiled, and TCRdb retains in-frame clones only, with some absent. The sample consists of 55,000 to 75,000 clones, roughly 80% of them appearing once. The data originate from a study of OX40 agonist ivuxolimab in advanced cancers. Germline V gene data show CDR1 as ENHRY and CDR2 as SYGVKD. There are 12 residues in the CDR3. V lost 3 bases to trimming and J lost 8 bases, with 8 bases between them. This clonotype was sampled from an adult with an advanced solid tumor such as melanoma, head and neck, liver or kidney cancer. The V call is TRBV10-3, the J call TRBJ2-1; D unresolved. Sequencing was performed on CD4+ or CD8+ T cells sorted from blood, taken in a trial of the OX40 agonist ivuxolimab. The CDR3 sequence is CAISDLLDEQFF. In DNA, the CDR3 is TGTGCCATCAGTGACTTATTGGATGAGCAGTTCTTC.